This T cell receptor beta chain was identified in a study of cytomegalovirus exposure and HLA in healthy donors. Study outcomes and limitations: DRB1 showed the most TCR associations and HLA-C the fewest in a later analysis, as rates varied by HLA locus.

PCR amplification relied on 60 Vbeta primers (plus 13 Jbeta primers). Assay: immunoSEQ multiplex PCR; the TCRdb copy retains only in-frame clones and omits some. The sample has about 120,000 clones; approximately 70% are singletons. The CDR3 spans 15 residues. Germline CDR1 is MNHEY and CDR2 is SVGAGI. Germline trimming cut 6 bases from V and 3 bases from J; bases unmatched to any gene: 9. As regards this clone: Its specificity is unknown.

Sequencing was done on a sample of PBMCs. The rearrangement joins TRBV6-5 to TRBJ2-3; TRBD1 aligns across 7 bases. This receptor was identified in a woman in her twenties or thirties in good health and CMV-seronegative. As DNA, the CDR3 is TGTGCCAGCAGCCAGACAGGGATAGGGACAGATACGCAGTATTTT. Amino acid sequence: CASSQTGIGTDTQYF.